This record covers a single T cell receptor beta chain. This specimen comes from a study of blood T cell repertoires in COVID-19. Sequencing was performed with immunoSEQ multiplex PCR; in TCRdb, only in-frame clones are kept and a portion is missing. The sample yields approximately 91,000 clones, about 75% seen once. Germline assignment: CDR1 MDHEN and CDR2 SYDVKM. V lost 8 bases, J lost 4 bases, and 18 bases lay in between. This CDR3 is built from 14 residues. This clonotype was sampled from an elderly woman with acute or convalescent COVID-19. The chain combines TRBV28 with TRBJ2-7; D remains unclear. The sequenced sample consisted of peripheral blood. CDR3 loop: CASLSPRLSYEQYF. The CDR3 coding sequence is TGTGCCAGCCTCTCCCCCAGGCTCTCGTACGAGCAGTACTTC.